This T cell receptor beta chain was captured by sequencing in a study of cytomegalovirus exposure and HLA in healthy donors. Study in general: The approximately 120 validation repertoires, a later analysis reported, used the same platform as the approximately 700 first-cohort repertoires. Regarding the study as a whole: The authors enumerated 180 or so TCR beta chains as linked to cytomegalovirus. It was found in a later analysis that first-cohort TCR clusters tended to co-occur in the 95 to 150 validation repertoires. It was reportedly the case that the classifier diagnosed cytomegalovirus status with high specificity and sensitivity.

TCRdb's copy holds only in-frame clones and misses some; the assay was immunoSEQ multiplex PCR. The sample yields approximately 270,000 clones, roughly 89% seen once. Note on this clone: Antigen specificity is unknown.

Trimming at V came to 7 bases and at J to 6 bases, leaving 11 bases not matched to a gene. In germline, CDR1 is SGHNT, CDR2 YYREEE (reference sequence). The CDR3 is 15 amino acids. This receptor was identified in a woman between 18 and 30 years old in good health and CMV-seronegative. The V and J genes are TRBV5-4 and TRBJ2-1; TRBD1 aligns across 9 bases. Sequencing was done on a sample of PBMCs. The CDR3 region is CASGDGTGLPNEQFF. CDR3 in DNA: TGTGCCAGCGGAGACGGGACAGGGTTACCCAATGAGCAGTTCTTC.